This T cell receptor (beta chain) was recovered during a study of cytomegalovirus exposure and HLA in healthy donors. General study results and limits: The CMV antigen specificity of a few CMV-associated chains was confirmed through in vitro analysis. Upon later analysis, HLA-associated TCR beta chains proved more clonally expanded than other, equally common chains. Common viral pathogens seemed, in a later analysis, to connect with several of the most significant clusters. Most observed TCR sequences were rare, whereas some public TCRs were detected in many donors.

13 Jbeta primers and 60 Vbeta primers were used for the PCR. TCRdb keeps only in-frame clones here, not all; method: immunoSEQ multiplex PCR. Of approximately 37,000 clones in the sample, roughly 80% were seen once. On this clone: No antigen is known for it.

Germline V lookup: CDR1 MNHEY, CDR2 SMNVEV (reference sequence). CDR3 size: 14 residues. V dropped 4 bases and J dropped 7; count of bases not matched to a gene: 7. The origin of this receptor is a male donor in good health and CMV-seronegative. The sample was PBMCs. The V call is TRBV27, the J call TRBJ1-5; the match to TRBD1 covers 7 bases. The CDR3 DNA reads as TGTGCCAGCAGTTCGCGACAGGGTGTGCAGCCCCAGCATTTT. It encodes CASSSRQGVQPQHF.